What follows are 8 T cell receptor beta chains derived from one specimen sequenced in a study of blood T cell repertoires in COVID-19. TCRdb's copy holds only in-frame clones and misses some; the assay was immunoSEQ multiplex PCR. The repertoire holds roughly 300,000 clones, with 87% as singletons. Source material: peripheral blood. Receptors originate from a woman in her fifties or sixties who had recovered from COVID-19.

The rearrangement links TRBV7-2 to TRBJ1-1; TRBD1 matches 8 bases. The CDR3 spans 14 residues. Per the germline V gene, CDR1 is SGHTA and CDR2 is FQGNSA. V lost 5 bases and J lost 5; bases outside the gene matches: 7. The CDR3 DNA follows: TGTGCCAGCAGCCCAGGGCAGGGGGCAACTGAAGCTTTCTTT. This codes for CASSPGQGATEAFF.

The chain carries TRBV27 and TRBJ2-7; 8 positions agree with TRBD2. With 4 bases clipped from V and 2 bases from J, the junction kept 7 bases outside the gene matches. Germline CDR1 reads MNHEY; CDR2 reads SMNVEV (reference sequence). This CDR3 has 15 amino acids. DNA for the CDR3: TGTGCCAGCAGTTCGGCTAGCGGGCCAACCTACGAGCAGTACTTC. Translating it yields CASSSASGPTYEQYF.

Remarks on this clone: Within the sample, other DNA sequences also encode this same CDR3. CDR3 region: CASRGDNEKLFF. The CDR3 coding sequence is TGTGCCAGCCGCGGGGATAATGAAAAACTGTTTTTT. The V and J genes are TRBV12-3 or TRBV12-4 and TRBJ1-4; D not certain. V shed 8 bases and J shed 4 bases, with 8 bases lying between them. The CDR3 is 12 amino acids.

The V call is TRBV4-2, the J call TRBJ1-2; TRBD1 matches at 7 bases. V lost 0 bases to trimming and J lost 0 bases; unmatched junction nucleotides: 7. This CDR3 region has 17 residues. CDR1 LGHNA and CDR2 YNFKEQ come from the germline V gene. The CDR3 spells CASSQDPPDRANYGYTF. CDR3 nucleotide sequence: TGTGCCAGCAGCCAAGATCCCCCTGACAGGGCTAACTATGGCTACACCTTC.

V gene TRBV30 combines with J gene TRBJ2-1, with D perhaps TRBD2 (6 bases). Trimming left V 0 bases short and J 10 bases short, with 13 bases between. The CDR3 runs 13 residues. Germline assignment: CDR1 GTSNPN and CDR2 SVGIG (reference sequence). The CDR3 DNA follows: TGTGCCTGGAGTGTAAGACTAGGAGGGGAGCAGTTCTTC. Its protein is CAWSVRLGGEQFF.

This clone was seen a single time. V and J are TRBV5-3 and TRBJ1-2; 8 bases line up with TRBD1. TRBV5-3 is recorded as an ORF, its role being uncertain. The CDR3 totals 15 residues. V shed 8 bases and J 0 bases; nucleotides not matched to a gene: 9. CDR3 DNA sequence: TGTGCCAGTAGCGACAGGGGCTTAGCTAACTATGGCTACACCTTC. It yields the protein CASSDRGLANYGYTF.

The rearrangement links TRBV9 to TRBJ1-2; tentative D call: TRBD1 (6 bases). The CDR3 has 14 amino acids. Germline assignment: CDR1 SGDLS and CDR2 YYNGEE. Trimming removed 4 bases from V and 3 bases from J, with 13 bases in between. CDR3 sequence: CASSQGSGDYGYTF. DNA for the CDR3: TGTGCCAGCAGCCAGGGGTCAGGAGACTATGGCTACACCTTC. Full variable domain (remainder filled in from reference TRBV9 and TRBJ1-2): DSGVTQTPKHLITATGQRVTLRCSPRSGDLSVYWYQQSLDQGLQFLIQYYNGEERAKGNILERFSAQQFPDLHSELNLSSLELGDSALYFCASSQGSGDYGYTFGSGTRLTVV.

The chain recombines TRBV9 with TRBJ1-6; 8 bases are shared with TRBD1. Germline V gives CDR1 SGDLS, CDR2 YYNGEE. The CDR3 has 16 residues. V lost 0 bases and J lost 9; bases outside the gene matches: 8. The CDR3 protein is CASSVGSGGEISPLHF. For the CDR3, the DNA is TGTGCCAGCAGCGTAGGGTCAGGGGGCGAGATTTCACCCCTCCACTTT. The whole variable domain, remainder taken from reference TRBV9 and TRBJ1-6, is DSGVTQTPKHLITATGQRVTLRCSPRSGDLSVYWYQQSLDQGLQFLIQYYNGEERAKGNILERFSAQQFPDLHSELNLSSLELGDSALYFCASSVGSGGEISPLHFGNGTRLTVT.